This T cell receptor (beta chain) was identified during a study of T-cell memory formation after mild COVID-19 (dated by TCRdb to the early 2020s). Describing the broader study: Most TCR sequence clusters were specific to one of the two donors. Two young, previously healthy adult volunteers made up the cohort, one male and one female. T-cell clones expanding and contracting after mild COVID-19 in a couple of donors were tracked by longitudinal TCRalpha and TCRbeta repertoire sequencing.

The research as a whole found: From day 15 to 85, contracting clones showed balanced CD4/CD8 phenotypes, whereas a second wave of clones that expanded from day 15 to 37 leaned towards CD4+. SARS-CoV-2 specificity was not confirmed for the second-wave clones peaking on day 37. Contracting CD4+ clones appeared mostly in the CM and EM memory subsets, whereas CD8+ clones were enriched in EMRA. Some responding clones were detected in pre-infection memory, which suggested that pre-existing cross-reactive memory T cells had joined the SARS-CoV-2 response. The study covered only two mild cases, and larger cohorts including severe cases with pre-infection samples were considered necessary.

Instrument used: Illumina NovaSeq 6000. TCRalpha and TCRbeta cDNA libraries were built by 5'RACE with constant-segment primers, adding sample barcodes and unique molecular identifiers. Trizol reagent was used to extract RNA from every sample. Libraries were amplified in two PCR steps, with a second sample barcode and Illumina TruSeq adapters added in the second step. Sequencing of libraries was performed on an Illumina NovaSeq with 2 x 150 bp paired-end reads. For the original study's pipeline: Demultiplexing of reads and collapsing into UMI-guided consensus sequences were performed with migec v1.2.7. With mixcr v2.1.11, UMI consensuses were aligned to TRA and TRB V and J templates and assembled into clonotypes. A clonotype was counted as expanded or contracted only when both edgeR and NoisET called the clonotype significant, with the noise models trained on biological replicates. For edgeR calls, the thresholds were a false discovery rate-adjusted p below 0.01 and a log2 fold-change of 1. As an exploratory analysis of dynamics, max-normalized trajectories of the 1000 most abundant clonotypes were examined by PCA with hierarchical clustering. Separately sequenced CD4+ and CD8+ repertoires were used to assign a CD4 or CD8 phenotype to each responding clone. Through fastp at Q25 and MiXCR, TCRdb rebuilt clones from the public reads, retaining in-frame beta chains. Records with the same CDR3 protein are collapsed into one entry carrying the most frequent genes and DNA. What appears here as the V and J calls and clone size reflects TCRdb's work, not the paper's. Within this sample are about 600,000 distinct CDR3 sequences, with about 20% of them counted one time only. Under 8.5% of the sample is in the top ten clones.

Ficoll-Paque density gradient centrifugation was used to isolate PBMCs. Regarding this clonotype: Its antigen is not yet known. No quality values exist for individual bases; no much larger clone is one base distant.

Its CDR3 holds 17 amino acids, cysteine through phenylalanine. The entry retains the CDR3 DNA only, 51 bases that are in frame from base 1. V is cut back by 4 bases and J by 8 bases, with 16 bases in the junction unmatched. Reading the germline V gene gives CDR1 SGHVS and CDR2 FQNEAQ. The TCR comes from an adult woman who had mild COVID-19 (a few samples of this study predate the infection). The sample titles of this study are shuffled in the database, so cell type and time point are left out; the donor was told from shared clones. This chain is built from TRBV7-8 and TRBJ2-1; TRBD2 fits 8 bases in the junction. Material: PBMCs or a T cell subset sorted from them (not recorded which). The CDR3 loop reads CASSYDVAGGIGDEQFF. The base sequence is TGTGCCAGCAGCTACGACGTGGCGGGAGGTATTGGTGATGAGCAGTTCTTC.